This T cell receptor (beta chain) was profiled in a study of shared clonotypes between healthy human individuals. Study overall: Two female and a few male donors aged 18 to 49 were enrolled.

Samples underwent the assay at deep level. TCRdb's table, derived via immunoSEQ multiplex PCR, lists solely in-frame clones and lacks some. There are 550,000 to 600,000 clones in the sample; around 78% occur only once, and 12% lies in the top ten. Tens of millions of PBMCs served as the genomic DNA source for unsorted samples. Trimming took off 0 bases at V and 4 bases at J, with 9 bases between the two ends. The CDR3 has 15 amino acids. Germline-derived CDR1 and CDR2 are LGHNA and YNFKEQ. The sequence was obtained from a woman in her thirties or forties in good health. Some clones in this sample may be carry-over from other donors' samples. The V and J genes are TRBV4-2 and TRBJ1-4; TRBD1 is a possible D gene (6 bases). The sample comprised PBMCs. CDR3: CASSQEGQDNEKLFF. Written as DNA, the CDR3 is TGTGCCAGCAGCCAAGAGGGACAAGATAATGAAAAACTGTTTTTT.